Shown below are 18 T cell receptor beta chains from a single sample sequenced in a study of blood T cells in healthy people across ages. Sample-barcoded 5' priming and a J-beta primer mix drove a second PCR of roughly 7 to 11 cycles. TCRdb re-called the 5' RACE reads with MiXCR, one entry per CDR3 protein. The repertoire consists of roughly 800,000 distinct CDR3 sequences, with 20% to 30% occurring once and the leading ten covering roughly 9%. This sample was shared with a second study, whose subject was T cells of mothers and their children.

The sample consisted of blood. The receptors shown here come from a boy aged 5-17 years in good health.

This clonotype was counted a few times. The V and J genes are TRBV28 and TRBJ2-1, with a tentative D call TRBD2 (6 bases). The germline CDR1 and CDR2 sequences are MDHEN and SYDVKM. Trimming took off 2 bases at V and 1 base at J, with 9 bases between the two ends. This CDR3 is built from 15 residues. CDR3 sequence reads: CASSLGEESYNEQFF. The CDR3 nucleotides read TGTGCCAGCAGTTTAGGGGAGGAATCCTACAATGAGCAGTTCTTC.

In regard to this clonotype: Germline and junction disagree at one end, which may indicate a read error. The chain employs TRBV4-3 and TRBJ2-6, with TRBD1 as a possible D gene (5 bases). Germline V CDR1 and CDR2: LGHNA, YSLEER. The CDR3 totals 16 residues. The CDR3 coding sequence is TGCGCCAGCAGCCAAGGTCGGAGCTCTGGGGCCAGCGTCCTGACTTTC. Translating gives CASSQGRSSGASVLTF.

V gene TRBV20-1 combines with J gene TRBJ2-7; D is ambiguous. V lost 1 base, J lost 2 bases, and 9 bases lay in between. CDR3 length equals 13 residues. The V gene's germline CDR1 is DFQATT and CDR2 SNEGSKA (reference sequence). DNA of the CDR3: TGCAGTGCTAGAGCCCGGTCGGCCTACGAGCAGTACTTC. It codes for CSARARSAYEQYF.

The chain joins TRBV2 to TRBJ1-2; unclear D gene. Germline loops: CDR1 SNHLY, CDR2 FYNNEI. The CDR3 totals 14 residues. V lost 6 bases, J lost 8 bases, and 19 bases lay in between. The CDR3 loop is CASSDTEFLYGYTF. The CDR3 DNA reads TGTGCCAGCAGCGACACAGAGTTCCTCTACGGCTACACCTTC.

The genes are TRBV21-1 and TRBJ2-6. TRBV21-1 has pseudogene status. The CDR3 consists of 14 residues. The CDR3 loop reads CASSEVLLDCVLTF. The CDR3 coding sequence is TGTGCCAGCAGCGAGGTGCTTCTAGACTGCGTCCTGACTTTC.

This chain joins TRBV24-1 and TRBJ2-1, with D possibly being TRBD1 or TRBD2 (6 bases each). The end of the DNA is better explained by TRBJ2-7, so the J call may be wrong. CDR1 and CDR2 (germline): KGHDR, SFDVKD. The CDR3 loop spans 16 amino acids. The CDR3 DNA is TGTGCCACCACCTTCGGAGGGGGAGATAAGATCTACGAGCAGTACTTC. This codes for CATTFGGGDKIYEQYF.

The V gene is TRBV29-1, the J gene TRBJ1-1; D uncertain. Germline V CDR1 and CDR2: SQVTM, ANQGSEA. V was cut by 4 bases and J by 2 bases, with 8 bases left in between. CDR3 size: 12 residues. The CDR3 here is CSVGSPNTEAFF. CDR3 sequence (DNA): TGCAGCGTTGGCAGCCCAAACACTGAAGCTTTCTTT. The whole variable domain, remainder taken from reference TRBV29-1 and TRBJ1-1, is SAVISQKPSRDICQRGTSLTIQCQVDSQVTMMFWYRQQPGQSLTLIATANQGSEATYESGFVIDKFPISRPNLTFSTLTVSNMSPEDSSIYLCSVGSPNTEAFFGQGTRLTVV.

This clonotype was counted a few times. The chain links TRBV7-2 to TRBJ1-5; D is unresolved. Germline loops: CDR1 SGHTA, CDR2 FQGNSA. Trimming took 1 base from V and 6 from J, leaving 7 bases between them. The CDR3 is 13 residues long. CDR3 protein: CASSLETAQPQHF. The CDR3 DNA reads as TGTGCCAGCAGCTTAGAAACGGCTCAGCCCCAGCATTTT. Looking up the rest from reference TRBV7-2 and TRBJ1-5 gives the full variable domain: GAGVSQSPSNKVTEKGKDVELRCDPISGHTALYWYRQSLGQGLEFLIYFQGNSAPDKSGLPSDRFSAERTGGSVSTLTIQRTQQEDSAVYLCASSLETAQPQHFGDGTRLSIL.

The CDR3 DNA reads as TGTGCCAGCGGTACCAGGGACGGGATCACAGATACGCAGTATTTT. It translates to CASGTRDGITDTQYF. The chain employs TRBV27 and TRBJ2-3, with D possibly called TRBD1 or TRBD2 (5 bases each). The V gene lost 8 bases and the J gene lost 2 bases, with 17 bases spanning the gap. This CDR3 has 15 residues. CDR1 MNHEY and CDR2 SMNVEV come from the germline V gene (reference sequence).

This clonotype was counted only a few times. This chain joins TRBV6-6 and TRBJ1-4, with TRBD1 as a possible D gene (6 bases). The CDR3 is 15 residues long. Germline CDR1 reads MNHNY; CDR2 reads SVGAGI (reference sequence). Trimming stripped 8 bases from V and 3 bases from J, with 16 bases between. CDR3 bases: TGTGCCAGCCTTGATACAGGGTCGTCTAATGAAAAACTGTTTTTT. Translation: CASLDTGSSNEKLFF.

This clonotype has just a few counts. The genes are TRBV29-1 and TRBJ1-1; 7 positions match TRBD1. V lost 4 bases and J lost 4; bases outside the gene matches: 3. This CDR3 has 12 residues. CDR1 SQVTM and CDR2 ANQGSEA come from the germline V gene. The CDR3 spells CSVAGTVTEAFF. The CDR3 DNA follows: TGCAGCGTTGCTGGGACAGTCACTGAAGCTTTCTTT.

The J gene is TRBJ2-7, the V gene TRBV12-3 or TRBV12-4, with 9 nucleotides matching TRBD2. The CDR3 consists of 15 residues. After removal of 3 bases from V and 4 bases from J, the junction contained 7 bases not matched to a gene. This CDR3 is CASSFTAGGGYEQYF. In DNA, the CDR3 is TGTGCCAGCAGTTTTACAGCGGGGGGCGGGTACGAGCAGTACTTC.

CDR3 amino acids: CATSRDPTDFYNEQFF. The CDR3 DNA is TGTGCCACCAGCAGAGATCCGACAGACTTCTACAATGAGCAGTTCTTC. The chain recombines TRBV15 with TRBJ2-1, with D perhaps TRBD1 (5 bases). V gave up 0 bases and J gave up 3 bases, with 12 bases separating them. The CDR3 length is 16 residues. Germline V gene sequence: CDR1 LNHNV, CDR2 YYDKDF (reference sequence).

J is TRBJ2-4 and V is TRBV6-2 or TRBV6-3, with a possible D match to TRBD2 (6 bases). Germline CDR1 reads MNHEY; CDR2 reads SVGEGT. V was pared by 0 bases and J by 4 bases, with 19 bases between. The CDR3 is made up of 18 amino acids. The CDR3 sequence: CASSYSVEGLAGKNIQYF. The DNA for the CDR3 is TGTGCCAGCAGTTACTCTGTGGAGGGACTGGCTGGGAAAAACATTCAGTACTTC.

This clonotype was picked up a small number of times. CDR3 in amino acids: CASSSGTSGPYNEQFF. DNA for the CDR3: TGTGCCAGCAGCAGCGGGACTAGCGGGCCCTACAATGAGCAGTTCTTC. The chain links TRBV7-9 to TRBJ2-1, with 12 bases identical to TRBD2. V shed 5 bases, J shed 2 bases, and the junction held 4 bases outside the gene matches. The length of the CDR3 is 16 residues. CDR1 and CDR2 from the germline V gene are SEHNR and FQNEAQ (reference sequence). The full variable domain, completed using reference TRBV7-9 and TRBJ2-1, is DTGVSQNPRHKITKRGQNVTFRCDPISEHNRLYWYRQTLGQGPEFLTYFQNEAQLEKSRLLSDRFSAERPKGSFSTLEIQRTEQGDSAMYLCASSSGTSGPYNEQFFGPGTRLTVL.

This clonotype was seen a handful of times. V usage is TRBV3-1 and J usage is TRBJ2-7; the match to TRBD2 covers 9 bases. CDR1 is LGHDT, CDR2 YNNKEL, per germline (reference sequence). This CDR3 has 16 residues. Germline trimming cut 4 bases from V and 0 bases from J; bases unmatched to any gene: 7. The CDR3 reads CASSRLSGGRSYEQYF. CDR3 nucleotides: TGTGCCAGCAGCCGACTTAGCGGGGGCCGCTCCTACGAGCAGTACTTC.

The chain joins TRBV6-1 to TRBJ1-4; the match to TRBD1 covers 9 bases. Germline CDR1 reads MNHNS; CDR2 reads SASEGT. The length of the CDR3 is 15 residues. With V trimmed by 4 bases and J by 8 bases, 8 bases remained unmatched. The CDR3 DNA reads as TGTGCCAGCAGTGGAGTACAGGGGGCTGGAGAAAAACTGTTTTTT. It encodes CASSGVQGAGEKLFF.

The table lists this clonotype with a few counts. The J gene is TRBJ1-3, the V gene TRBV9; TRBD1 is a possible D gene (6 bases). The CDR3 sequence is 16 residues long. The germline gives CDR1 SGDLS, CDR2 YYNGEE. Trimming removed 0 bases at V and 6 bases at J, with 16 bases between. The CDR3 sequence: CASSVAAQGQTNTIYF. In nucleotides, the CDR3 is TGTGCCAGCAGCGTAGCCGCCCAGGGGCAGACAAACACCATATATTTT.